This TCR beta chain came from a study of blood T cells in healthy people across ages. Every donor contributed about 10 milliliters of peripheral blood by blood draw. CDR3 length: 14 residues. Germline CDR1 reads KGHDR; CDR2 reads SFDVKD. The use of a sample-barcoded 5' primer and a J-beta primer mix characterized a second PCR of roughly 6 to 11 cycles. Every molecule of cDNA carried a tag from a template-switch adaptor with 12 random nucleotides. TCRdb passed the 5' RACE reads through MiXCR, listing each CDR3 protein once. Of hundreds of thousands of distinct CDR3 sequences in the sample, approximately 25% were seen once. This clonotype was counted between two and nine times. This sample was also put to use in a study of T cells of mothers and their children. Per that paper: cDNA was made from all extracted RNA, around 1.5 ug per 15 ul. Using the M1S primer, the second PCR added sample barcodes along with 2-4 random nucleotides.

The source of this sequence is a boy between 10 and 17 years old in good health. V usage is TRBV24-1 and J usage is TRBJ2-5; TRBD1 agrees at 7 bases. The end of the DNA aligns better with TRBJ2-1, so the J call may be wrong. The material sequenced was blood. As DNA, the CDR3 is TGTGCCACCAGTGATACAGGGGCGTGGGATGAGCAGTTCTTC. Translated: CATSDTGAWDEQFF.